A selection of T cell receptor beta chains follows, all from one sample in a study of T cells in tuberculosis. Assay: immunoSEQ multiplex PCR; the TCRdb copy retains only in-frame clones and omits some. Of some 25,000 clones in the sample, roughly 96% are singletons; the top ten hold 9% to 9.5%. The sample was PBMCs. The receptors originated from a donor aged 10 to 29 with latent tuberculosis or without tuberculosis infection. The CDR3 runs from the conserved cysteine through the conserved F or W. The D gene is left open where the match is weak. Clone size appears in some rows only: once, few, many, or a class for an expanded clone.

CDR3 DNA | CDR3 protein | CDR3 length | J gene | clone size | V gene | D gene
TGTGCCAGCAGGCCGGGACAGGGAAACACTGAAGCTTTCTTT | CASRPGQGNTEAFF | 14 | TRBJ1-1 | . | TRBV7-3 | TRBD1
TGTGCCAGCAGTCTGATAGCGACAGGGAATACTGAAGCTTTCTTT | CASSLIATGNTEAFF | 15 | TRBJ1-1 | . | TRBV28 | TRBD1
TGTGCCAGCAGGGACCGCCAGGGAGGACAGGGCTTCAATGAGCAGTTCTTC | CASRDRQGGQGFNEQFF | 17 | TRBJ2-1 | . | TRBV4-2 | TRBD1
TGCAGCGTTGAGGCGGGACCCACAGATACGCAGTATTTT | CSVEAGPTDTQYF | 13 | TRBJ2-3 | . | TRBV29-1 | .
TGTGCCTGGAGTGTACCCCAGGTTTATCAGCCCCAGCATTTT | CAWSVPQVYQPQHF | 14 | TRBJ1-5 | . | TRBV30 | .
TGCGCCAGCCAACAGGGGCCGGGCGGGGAGCTGTTTTTT | CASQQGPGGELFF | 13 | TRBJ2-2 | . | TRBV5-1 | TRBD1
TGTGCTAGTGGTGCCTCGGGGGCTGGAAACACCATATATTTT | CASGASGAGNTIYF | 14 | TRBJ1-3 | . | TRBV12-5 | .
TGCGCCAGCAGCCCAACTCCGGGACAGGGGCTTGACGCTGAAGCTTTCTTT | CASSPTPGQGLDAEAFF | 17 | TRBJ1-1 | . | TRBV4-1 | TRBD1
TGTGCCAGCAGCCCTCTAGCGGGGTTTACAGATACGCAGTATTTT | CASSPLAGFTDTQYF | 15 | TRBJ2-3 | . | TRBV21-1 | .
TGCGCCAGCAGCGCAACCTCAGGGGGCCGGGAGACCCAGTACTTC | CASSATSGGRETQYF | 15 | TRBJ2-5 | . | TRBV5-1 | TRBD1
TGCAGCGTTCGGCGGGGGCTAGACAATGAGCAGTTCTTC | CSVRRGLDNEQFF | 13 | TRBJ2-1 | . | TRBV29-1 | .
TGTGCCAGCAGCCCTCAACGGGGGGCCTATGGTGAAGCTTTCTTT | CASSPQRGAYGEAFF | 15 | TRBJ1-1 | . | TRBV11-2 | .
TGTGCCAGCAGTACCGGGACAAATAGGGCCCATGGCTACACCTTC | CASSTGTNRAHGYTF | 15 | TRBJ1-2 | . | TRBV27 | .
TGCGCCAGCAGCCCGGCAGGGTTCACCGGGGAGCTGTTTTTT | CASSPAGFTGELFF | 14 | TRBJ2-2 | . | TRBV5-1 | .
TGTGCCAGCAGTGAAGCGCGGGGGGCGGGCGGCTACACCTTC | CASSEARGAGGYTF | 14 | TRBJ1-2 | . | TRBV6-1 | .
TGTGCCAGCAGCGTAGGTATCGGCGGGGGGGCCCCCGATGAGCAGTTCTTC | CASSVGIGGGAPDEQFF | 17 | TRBJ2-1 | once | TRBV9 | TRBD2
TGCGCCGGCGGGAATGGGGGAGGGGCGCGTCCTGAAGCTTTCTTT | CAGGNGGGARPEAFF | 15 | TRBJ1-1 | once | TRBV4-1 | .
TGCGCCAGCAGCTTGGGGCAGGGGAGCAATCAGCCCCAGCATTTT | CASSLGQGSNQPQHF | 15 | TRBJ1-5 | . | TRBV5-1 | .